This TCR beta chain was captured by sequencing in a study of blood T cell repertoires in COVID-19. Whole-study context: The United States, Italy and Spain were the sources of the acute and convalescent COVID-19 samples. Sources were T cells, B-cell-depleted T cells, or PBMCs; the material itself was cDNA or gDNA.

Trimming cost V 1 base and J 6 bases; bases outside gene matches: 13. CDR3 length: 17 residues. Germline values: CDR1 SGHTS, CDR2 YDEGEE. In the authors' methods: Reference gene primer amplification gave estimated nucleated cell counts. TCRdb keeps only in-frame clones here, not all; method: immunoSEQ multiplex PCR. Clone size and V and J calls were adopted from that table, with D and trimming inferred from the DNA. The profile shows 85,000 to 90,000 clones, approximately 86% of them singletons. The clonotype comes from a man older than 75 with active or convalescent COVID-19. J is TRBJ2-1 and V is TRBV5-8; 7 bases line up with TRBD1. The sequenced sample was peripheral blood. The CDR3 spells CASSLRRGPGGSNEQFF. CDR3 nucleotides: TGTGCCAGCAGCTTGAGAAGGGGGCCAGGGGGTAGCAATGAGCAGTTCTTC.